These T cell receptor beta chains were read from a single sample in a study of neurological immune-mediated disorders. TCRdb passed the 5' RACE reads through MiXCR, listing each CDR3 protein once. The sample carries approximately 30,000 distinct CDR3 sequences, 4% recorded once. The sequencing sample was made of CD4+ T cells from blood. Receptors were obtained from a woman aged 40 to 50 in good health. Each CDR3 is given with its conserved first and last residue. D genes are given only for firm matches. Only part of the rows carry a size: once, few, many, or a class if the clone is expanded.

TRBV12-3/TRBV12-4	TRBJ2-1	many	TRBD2	CASTRALAGASSYNEQFF	TGTGCCAGCACCAGGGCGCTAGCGGGGGCCAGCTCCTACAATGAGCAGTTCTTC
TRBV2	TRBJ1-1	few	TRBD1	CASSEGDRVGNTEAFF	TGTGCCAGCAGTGAAGGGGACAGGGTTGGGAACACTGAAGCTTTCTTT
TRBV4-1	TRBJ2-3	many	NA	CASSRVGGGTDTQYF	TGCGCCAGCAGCCGGGTGGGCGGGGGCACAGATACGCAGTATTTT
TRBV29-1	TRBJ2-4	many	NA	CSVEEGQGEYF	TGCAGCGTTGAAGAGGGGCAAGGGGAGTACTTC
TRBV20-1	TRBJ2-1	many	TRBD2	CSAVVSGRDNEQFF	TGCAGTGCCGTAGTTAGCGGGAGAGACAATGAGCAGTTCTTC
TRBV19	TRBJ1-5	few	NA	CASSGQGYSNQPQHF	TGTGCCAGTAGCGGTCAGGGGTATAGCAATCAGCCCCAGCATTTT
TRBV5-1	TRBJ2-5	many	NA	CASSFEGGETQYF	TGCGCCAGCAGCTTTGAGGGGGGAGAGACCCAGTACTTC
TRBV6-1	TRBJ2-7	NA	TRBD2	CASSDSGSSYEQYF	TGTGCCAGTAGTGATAGCGGGAGTTCCTACGAGCAGTACTTC
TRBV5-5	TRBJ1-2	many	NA	CASSLSRTASYGYTF	TGTGCCAGCAGCTTGTCCAGGACAGCTTCTTATGGCTACACCTTC
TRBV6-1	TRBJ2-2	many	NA	CASTPGTINTGELFF	TGTGCCAGCACCCCTGGGACAATCAACACCGGGGAGCTGTTTTTT
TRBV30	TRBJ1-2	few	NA	CAWKTSGGRGYTF	TGTGCCTGGAAAACTTCGGGGGGCCGCGGCTACACCTTC
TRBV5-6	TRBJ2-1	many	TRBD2	CASSLSRASGRYSYNEQFF	TGTGCCAGCAGCTTGAGTAGGGCTAGCGGGAGATACTCCTACAATGAGCAGTTCTTC
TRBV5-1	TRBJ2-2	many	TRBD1	CASSLPGGTGELFF	TGCGCCAGCAGCTTACCAGGGGGCACCGGGGAGCTGTTTTTT